This T cell receptor (beta chain) derives from a study of blood T cell repertoires in COVID-19. Looking at the study overall: COVID-19 samples collected from the United States, Italy and Spain covered acute and convalescent phases.

In the original workflow: Estimated nucleated cell counts came from reference gene primer amplification. Here immunoSEQ multiplex PCR was the method, and the copy in TCRdb shows in-frame clones only, minus some. V and J calls and clone size are given by that table; D and trimming were obtained from the DNA. Counted here are about 430,000 clones, around 89% occurring once; the ten biggest clones make up around 1.1%. Per germline, CDR1 MGHRA and CDR2 YSYEKL. The V gene end was trimmed by 1 base and the J gene end by 4 bases; junction bases not matched to a gene: 8. CDR3 length: 17 residues. Sequenced material: PBMCs or T cells enriched from blood (not recorded which). The sequence was collected from a man between 25 and 39 years old who had recovered from COVID-19. V usage is TRBV4-1 and J usage is TRBJ2-3; 10 nucleotides align to TRBD2. CDR3 coding DNA: TGCGCCAGCAGCCAAGGTGCTAGCGGGAGTTCGGCAGATACGCAGTATTTT. Protein: CASSQGASGSSADTQYF.